This T cell receptor beta chain derives from a study of naive and memory T cell subsets. Regarding the study as a whole: There was no ground truth to check naive and memory subset results. TCR counts from RNA may reflect activation-linked expression changes. Possibly reflecting memory cells re-expressing CD45RA, a few larger clonotypes occurred in naive repertoires, especially CD8. Between naive and memory subsets, TCR abundance power law exponents differed.

Trimming removed 3 bases from V and 8 bases from J; junction bases left unmatched: 3. The CDR3 has 12 residues. CDR1 SQVTM and CDR2 ANQGSEA come from the germline V gene. An equimolar mix of two oligonucleotides served as the beta constant-region primer for TRBC1 and TRBC2. Ligated cDNA was amplified by four rounds of PCR with nested alpha and beta constant-region primers and SP2. The cDNA 3' end received a ligated single-stranded oligonucleotide carrying the SP2 primer and a 12-nucleotide UMI. TCRdb independently ran MiXCR on the UMI-ligation and nested PCR reads; one entry per CDR3 protein. This sample yields around 160,000 distinct CDR3 sequences, of which 22% are seen a single time; 0.1% to 0.11% belongs to the top ten. This clonotype was counted ten times or more. Its specificity is not known.

The clonotype was recovered from a human donor in good health. The specimen sequenced was naive CD4+ T cells from blood. This sequence joins TRBV29-1 and TRBJ2-5, with 10 bases that match TRBD2. In nucleotides, the CDR3 is TGCAGCGTTGAGTCTAGCGGGAGAACCCAGTACTTC. This codes for CSVESSGRTQYF.